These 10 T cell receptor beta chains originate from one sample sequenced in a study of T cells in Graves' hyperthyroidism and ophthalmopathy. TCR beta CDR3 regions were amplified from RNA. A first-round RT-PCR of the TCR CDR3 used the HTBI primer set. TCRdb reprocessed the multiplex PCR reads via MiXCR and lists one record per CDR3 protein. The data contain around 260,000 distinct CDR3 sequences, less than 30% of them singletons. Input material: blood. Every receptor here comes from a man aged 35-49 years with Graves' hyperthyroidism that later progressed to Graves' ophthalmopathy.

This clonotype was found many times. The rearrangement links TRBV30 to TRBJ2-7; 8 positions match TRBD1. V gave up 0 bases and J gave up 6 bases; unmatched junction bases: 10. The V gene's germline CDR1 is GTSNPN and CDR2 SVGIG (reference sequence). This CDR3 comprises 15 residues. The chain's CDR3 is CAWSVIGTGSSEQYF. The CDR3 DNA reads TGTGCCTGGAGTGTAATAGGGACAGGAAGTTCCGAGCAGTACTTC.

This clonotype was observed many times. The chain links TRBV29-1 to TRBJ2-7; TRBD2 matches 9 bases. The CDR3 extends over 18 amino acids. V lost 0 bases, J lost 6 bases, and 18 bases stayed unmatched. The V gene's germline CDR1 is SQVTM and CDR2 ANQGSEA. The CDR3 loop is CSVEDRALWAGGPPEQYF. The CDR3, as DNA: TGCAGCGTTGAAGATCGGGCCCTATGGGCGGGAGGGCCCCCCGAGCAGTACTTC.

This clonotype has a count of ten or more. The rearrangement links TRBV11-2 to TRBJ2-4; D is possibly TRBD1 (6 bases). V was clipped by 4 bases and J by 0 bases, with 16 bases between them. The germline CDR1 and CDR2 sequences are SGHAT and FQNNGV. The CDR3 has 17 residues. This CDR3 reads CASSSFDRPLAKNIQYF. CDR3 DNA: TGTGCCAGCAGCTCCTTCGACAGGCCCTTAGCCAAAAACATTCAGTACTTC.

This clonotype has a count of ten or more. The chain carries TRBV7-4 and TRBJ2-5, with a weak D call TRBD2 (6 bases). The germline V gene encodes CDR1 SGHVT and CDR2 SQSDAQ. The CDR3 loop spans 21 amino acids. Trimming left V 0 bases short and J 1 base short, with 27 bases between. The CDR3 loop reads CASSLARGDGSPGAVQETQYF. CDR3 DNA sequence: TGTGCCAGCAGCTTAGCGCGCGGGGACGGGAGCCCCGGGGCCGTCCAAGAGACCCAGTACTTC.

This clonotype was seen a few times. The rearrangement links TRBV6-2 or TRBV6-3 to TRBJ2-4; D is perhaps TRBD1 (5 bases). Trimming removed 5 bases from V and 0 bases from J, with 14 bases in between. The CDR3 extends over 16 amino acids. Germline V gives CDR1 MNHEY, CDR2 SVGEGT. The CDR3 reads CASSDDRTIAKNIQYF. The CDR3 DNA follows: TGTGCCAGCAGTGATGACAGAACCATAGCCAAAAACATTCAGTACTTC.

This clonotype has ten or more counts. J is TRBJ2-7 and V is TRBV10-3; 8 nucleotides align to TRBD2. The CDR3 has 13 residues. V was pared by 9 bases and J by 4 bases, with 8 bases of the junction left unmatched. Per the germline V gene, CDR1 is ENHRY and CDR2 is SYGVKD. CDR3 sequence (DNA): TGTGCCATTGCTAGCGGGCCTAAATACGAGCAGTACTTC. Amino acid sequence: CAIASGPKYEQYF.

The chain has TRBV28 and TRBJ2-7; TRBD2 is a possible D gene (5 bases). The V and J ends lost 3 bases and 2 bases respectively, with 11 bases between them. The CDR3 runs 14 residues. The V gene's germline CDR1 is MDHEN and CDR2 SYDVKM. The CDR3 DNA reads TGTGCCAGCAGTTTTCCCGGGATAACCTACGAGCAGTACTTC. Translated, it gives CASSFPGITYEQYF.

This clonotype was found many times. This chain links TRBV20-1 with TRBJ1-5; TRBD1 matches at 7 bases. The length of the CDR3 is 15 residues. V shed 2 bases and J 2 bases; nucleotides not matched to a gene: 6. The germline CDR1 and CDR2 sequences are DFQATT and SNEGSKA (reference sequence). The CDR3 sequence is CSARSTGARNQPQHF. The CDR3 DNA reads TGCAGTGCTAGATCTACAGGGGCCCGCAATCAGCCCCAGCATTTT.

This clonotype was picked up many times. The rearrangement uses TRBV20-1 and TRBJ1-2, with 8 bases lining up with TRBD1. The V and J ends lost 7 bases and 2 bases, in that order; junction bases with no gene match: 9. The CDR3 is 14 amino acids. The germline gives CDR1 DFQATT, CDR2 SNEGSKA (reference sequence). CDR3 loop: CSDSGQGWNYGYTF. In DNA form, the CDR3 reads TGCAGTGACTCCGGACAGGGTTGGAACTATGGCTACACCTTC.

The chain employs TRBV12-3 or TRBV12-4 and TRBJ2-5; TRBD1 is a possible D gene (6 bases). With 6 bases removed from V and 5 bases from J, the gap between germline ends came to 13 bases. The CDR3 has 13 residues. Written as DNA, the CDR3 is TGTGCCAGCAGCTACAGGGAAGGGGAGACCCAGTACTTC. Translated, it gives CASSYREGETQYF.